This T cell receptor (beta chain) originates from a study of beta chain features in type 1 diabetes. Overall study: The study found patients and healthy donors alike in age, gender and cell yields. Study results and limitations: It was possible that PCR favored shorter templates, equally so in patients and controls.

The authors reverse transcribed all of the isolated RNA, so sequencing captured expressed TCRB transcripts. Profiled with immunoSEQ multiplex PCR; TCRdb holds only in-frame clones, not every one. The profile shows fewer than 550,000 clones, around 10% of them singletons. The V gene's germline CDR1 is SQVTM and CDR2 ANQGSEA. Germline trimming cut 8 bases from V and 7 bases from J; bases unmatched to any gene: 11. This CDR3 has 14 amino acids. This clone was counted only a few times. Its antigen is undetermined. J is TRBJ2-1 and V is TRBV29-1; 10 nucleotides agree with TRBD2. This sequence originates from a woman aged 18-30 years in good health. The sample comprised naive CD4+ T cells from blood. The CDR3 DNA reads as TGCAGCTCACAACCTAGCGGGAGAAGGAATGAGCAGTTCTTC. This encodes CSSQPSGRRNEQFF.